This note documents a single TCR beta chain sequence. This sample includes further DNA sequences coding for the same CDR3. Original data processing: Reference gene primer amplification gave nucleated cell count estimates. Using immunoSEQ multiplex PCR, the repertoire was profiled, and TCRdb retains in-frame clones only, with some absent. V, J and clone size were drawn from that table, and D and trimming were deduced from the DNA. Here the sample spans about 220,000 clones, under 90% being singletons. The data derive from a study of blood T cell repertoires in COVID-19. The CDR3 length is 13 residues. The V end was cut by 1 base, the J end by 2 bases, with 5 bases between. CDR1 is MNHNS and CDR2 is SASEGT in the germline V gene.

This chain uses TRBV6-1 with TRBJ1-2; D remains ambiguous. This TCR was sampled from a woman of 80 years or more with acute or convalescent COVID-19. Sequences were obtained from peripheral blood. The CDR3: CASSEDSNYGYTF. The CDR3 DNA is TGTGCCAGCAGTGAAGACAGCAACTATGGCTACACCTTC.